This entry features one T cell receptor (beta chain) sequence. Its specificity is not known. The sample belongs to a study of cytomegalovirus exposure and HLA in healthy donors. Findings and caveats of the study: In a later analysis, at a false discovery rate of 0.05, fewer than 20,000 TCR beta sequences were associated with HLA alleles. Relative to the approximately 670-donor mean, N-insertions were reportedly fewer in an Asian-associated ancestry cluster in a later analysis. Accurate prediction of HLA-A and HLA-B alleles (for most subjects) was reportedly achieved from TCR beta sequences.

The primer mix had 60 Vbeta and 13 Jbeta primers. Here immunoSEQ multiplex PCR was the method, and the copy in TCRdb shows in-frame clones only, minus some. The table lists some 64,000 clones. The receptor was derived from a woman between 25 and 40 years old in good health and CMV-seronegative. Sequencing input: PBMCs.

The CDR3 bases are TGCGCCAGCAGCCAAGATCCCGGGACAGGGGGCGGAAAGCAGTACTTC. It specifies CASSQDPGTGGGKQYF. The rearrangement links TRBV4-1 to TRBJ2-7; TRBD1 aligns across 12 bases. The CDR3 covers 16 residues. Germline lookup yields CDR1 MGHRA and CDR2 YSYEKL. With V trimmed by 0 bases and J by 8 bases, 8 bases remained unmatched.